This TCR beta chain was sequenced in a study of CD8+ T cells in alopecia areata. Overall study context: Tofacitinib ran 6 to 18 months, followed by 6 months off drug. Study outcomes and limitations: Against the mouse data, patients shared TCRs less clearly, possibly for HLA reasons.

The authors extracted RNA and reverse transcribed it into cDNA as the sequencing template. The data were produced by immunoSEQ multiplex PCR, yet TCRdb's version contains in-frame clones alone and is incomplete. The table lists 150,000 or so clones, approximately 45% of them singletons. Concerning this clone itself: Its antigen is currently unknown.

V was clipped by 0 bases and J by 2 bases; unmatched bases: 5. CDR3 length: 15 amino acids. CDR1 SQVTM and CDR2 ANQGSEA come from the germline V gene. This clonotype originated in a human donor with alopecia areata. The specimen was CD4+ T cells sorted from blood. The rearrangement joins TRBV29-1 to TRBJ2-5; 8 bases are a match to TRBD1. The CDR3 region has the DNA TGCAGCGTTGAAGATCCCAGGACAGGGCAAGAGACCCAGTACTTC. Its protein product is CSVEDPRTGQETQYF.